This TCR beta chain was sequenced in a study of cytomegalovirus exposure and HLA in healthy donors. Looking at the study overall: Caucasian-associated ancestry cluster membership applied to approximately 81% of a few hundred genotyped donors. Study results and caveats: Being productive about 87% or about 30% of the time was typical of most TCR beta V segments in an earlier analysis. Later analysis showed TCR association rates varying by HLA locus, highest for DRB1 and lowest for HLA-C. Later analysis identified a missense DCLRE1C variant that was linked to TCR beta V- and J-gene trimming.

About this clone itself: What it binds is not known. At one of its ends the junction is not consistent with the germline gene, which may arise from a read error.

Primers included in the PCR were 60 Vbeta and 13 Jbeta primers. Clones were sequenced by immunoSEQ multiplex PCR, and TCRdb holds only the in-frame ones, with some missing. The ten top clones account for about 0.93%, within a sample of 100,000 to 150,000 clones. In germline, CDR1 is WSHSY, CDR2 SAAADI. This CDR3 comprises 12 residues. Sequenced: PBMCs. The chain has TRBV10-2 and TRBJ1-2, with D hard to call. This sequence originates from a man aged 18 to 30 in good health and CMV-seronegative. CDR3 nucleotide sequence: TGCGCCAGCAGCAACAGTAACGATGGCTACACCTTC. Translated, it gives CASSNSNDGYTF.